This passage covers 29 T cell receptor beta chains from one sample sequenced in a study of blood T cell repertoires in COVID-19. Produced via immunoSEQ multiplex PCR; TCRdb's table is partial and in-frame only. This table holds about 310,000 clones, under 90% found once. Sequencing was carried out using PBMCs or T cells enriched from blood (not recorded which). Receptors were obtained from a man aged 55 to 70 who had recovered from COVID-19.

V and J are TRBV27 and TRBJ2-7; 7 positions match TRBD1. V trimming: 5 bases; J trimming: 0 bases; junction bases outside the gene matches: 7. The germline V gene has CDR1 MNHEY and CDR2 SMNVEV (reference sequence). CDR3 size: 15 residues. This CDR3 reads CASSKPGQSSYEQYF. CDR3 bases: TGTGCCAGCAGTAAGCCGGGACAGAGCTCCTACGAGCAGTACTTC.

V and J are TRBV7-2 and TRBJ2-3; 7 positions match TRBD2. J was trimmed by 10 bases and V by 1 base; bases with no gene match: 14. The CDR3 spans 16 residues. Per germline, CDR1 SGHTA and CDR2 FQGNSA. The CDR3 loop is CASSLGLSGGAVPQYF. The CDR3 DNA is TGTGCCAGCAGCTTAGGACTCTCGGGGGGAGCGGTCCCGCAGTATTTT.

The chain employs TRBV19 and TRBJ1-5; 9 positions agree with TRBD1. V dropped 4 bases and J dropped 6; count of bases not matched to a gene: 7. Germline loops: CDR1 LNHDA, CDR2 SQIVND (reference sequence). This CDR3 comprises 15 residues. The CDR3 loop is CASSTGTGFRQPQHF. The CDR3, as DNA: TGTGCCAGTAGTACCGGGACAGGGTTTCGTCAGCCCCAGCATTTT.

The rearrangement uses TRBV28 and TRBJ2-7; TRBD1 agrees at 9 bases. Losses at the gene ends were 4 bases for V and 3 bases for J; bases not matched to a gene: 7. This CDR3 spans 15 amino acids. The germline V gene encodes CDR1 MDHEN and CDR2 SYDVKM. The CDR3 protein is CASSSSTGGVYEQYF. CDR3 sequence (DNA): TGTGCCAGCAGTTCATCGACAGGGGGGGTCTACGAGCAGTACTTC.

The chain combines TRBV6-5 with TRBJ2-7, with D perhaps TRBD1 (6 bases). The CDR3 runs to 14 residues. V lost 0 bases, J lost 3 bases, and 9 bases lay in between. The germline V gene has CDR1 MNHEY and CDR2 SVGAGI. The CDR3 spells CASSYSTGNYEQYF. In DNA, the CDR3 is TGTGCCAGCAGTTACTCCACAGGGAACTACGAGCAGTACTTC.

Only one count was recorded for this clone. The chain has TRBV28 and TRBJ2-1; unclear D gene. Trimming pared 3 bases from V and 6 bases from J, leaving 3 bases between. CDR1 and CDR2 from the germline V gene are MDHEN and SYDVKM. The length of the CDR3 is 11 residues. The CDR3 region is CASSLANEQFF. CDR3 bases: TGTGCCAGCAGTTTGGCCAATGAGCAGTTCTTC. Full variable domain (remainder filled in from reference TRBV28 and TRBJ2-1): DVKVTQSSRYLVKRTGEKVFLECVQDMDHENMFWYRQDPGLGLRLIYFSYDVKMKEKGDIPEGYSVSREKKERFSLILESASTNQTSMYLCASSLANEQFFGPGTRLTVL.

CDR3 nucleotides: TGTGCCAGCAGTGAAGGGTGGGCCCCCTATGGCTACACCTTC. This codes for CASSEGWAPYGYTF. The chain links TRBV6-1 to TRBJ1-2; the D is unclear. Germline V CDR1 and CDR2: MNHNS, SASEGT. The CDR3 contains 14 residues. Between the trimmed V and J ends, which lost 1 base and 4 bases, there was a span of 10 bases.

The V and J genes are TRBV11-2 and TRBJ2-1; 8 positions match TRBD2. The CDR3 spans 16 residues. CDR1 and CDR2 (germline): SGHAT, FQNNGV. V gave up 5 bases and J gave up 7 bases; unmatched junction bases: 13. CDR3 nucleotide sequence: TGTGCCAGCAGCCTAAGGGGAGCGGGGGCTTGGAATGAGCAGTTCTTC. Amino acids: CASSLRGAGAWNEQFF.

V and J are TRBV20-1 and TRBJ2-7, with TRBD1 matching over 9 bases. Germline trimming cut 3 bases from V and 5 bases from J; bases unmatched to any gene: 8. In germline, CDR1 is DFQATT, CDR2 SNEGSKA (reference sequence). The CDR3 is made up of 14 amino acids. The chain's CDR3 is CSASAGTGKNEQYF. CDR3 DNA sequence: TGCAGTGCTAGTGCCGGGACAGGGAAGAACGAGCAGTACTTC.

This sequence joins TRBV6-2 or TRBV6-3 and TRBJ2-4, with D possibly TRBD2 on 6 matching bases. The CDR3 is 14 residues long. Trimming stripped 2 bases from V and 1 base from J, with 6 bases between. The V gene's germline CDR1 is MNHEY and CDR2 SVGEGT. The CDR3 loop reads CASSYGGAKNIQYF. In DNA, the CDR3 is TGTGCCAGCAGTTACGGGGGGGCCAAAAACATTCAGTACTTC.

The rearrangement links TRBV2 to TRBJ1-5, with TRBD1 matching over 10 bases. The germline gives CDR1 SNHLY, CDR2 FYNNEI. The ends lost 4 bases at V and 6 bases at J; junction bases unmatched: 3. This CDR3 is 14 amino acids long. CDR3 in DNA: TGTGCCAGCAGTGGGACAGGGGGAAGTCAGCCCCAGCATTTT. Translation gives CASSGTGGSQPQHF.

CDR3 in DNA: TGTGCCAGCAGCTCCAGACAGGGGAATAGCAATCAGCCCCAGCATTTT. Amino acids: CASSSRQGNSNQPQHF. The gene calls are TRBV7-2 and TRBJ1-5; 8 bases match TRBD1. Germline V CDR1 and CDR2: SGHTA, FQGNSA. The CDR3 contains 16 residues. Trimming removed 4 bases from V and 0 bases from J; junction bases left unmatched: 5.

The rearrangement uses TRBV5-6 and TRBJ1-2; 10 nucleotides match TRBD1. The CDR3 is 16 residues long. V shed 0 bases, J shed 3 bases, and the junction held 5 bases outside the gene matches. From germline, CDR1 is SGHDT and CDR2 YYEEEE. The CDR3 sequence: CASSLGGQGSYYGYTF. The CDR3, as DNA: TGTGCCAGCAGCTTGGGGGGACAGGGGTCCTACTATGGCTACACCTTC.

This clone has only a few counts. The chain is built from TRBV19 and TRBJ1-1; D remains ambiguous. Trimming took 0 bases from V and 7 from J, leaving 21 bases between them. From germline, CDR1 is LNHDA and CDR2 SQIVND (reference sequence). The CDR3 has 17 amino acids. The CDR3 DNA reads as TGTGCCAGTAGTATAGATCTATTTGCCCCGGGAGGACGTGAAGCTTTCTTT. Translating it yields CASSIDLFAPGGREAFF. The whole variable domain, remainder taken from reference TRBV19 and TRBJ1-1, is DGGITQSPKYLFRKEGQNVTLSCEQNLNHDAMYWYRQDPGQGLRLIYYSQIVNDFQKGDIAEGYSVSREKKESFPLTVTSAQKNPTAFYLCASSIDLFAPGGREAFFGQGTRLTVV.

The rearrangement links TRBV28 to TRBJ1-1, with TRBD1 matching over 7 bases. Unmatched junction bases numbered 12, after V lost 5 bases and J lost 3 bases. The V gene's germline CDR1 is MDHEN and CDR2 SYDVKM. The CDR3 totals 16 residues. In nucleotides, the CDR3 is TGTGCCAGCAGTCTCCCAACAACAGGGGATGACACTGAAGCTTTCTTT. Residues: CASSLPTTGDDTEAFF.

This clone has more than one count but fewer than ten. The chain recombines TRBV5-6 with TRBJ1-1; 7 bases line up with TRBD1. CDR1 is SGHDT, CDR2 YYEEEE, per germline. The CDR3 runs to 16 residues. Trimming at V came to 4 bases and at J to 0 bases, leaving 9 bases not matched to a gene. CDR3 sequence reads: CASSLGTVHMNTEAFF. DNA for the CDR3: TGTGCCAGCAGCCTCGGGACAGTCCATATGAACACTGAAGCTTTCTTT.

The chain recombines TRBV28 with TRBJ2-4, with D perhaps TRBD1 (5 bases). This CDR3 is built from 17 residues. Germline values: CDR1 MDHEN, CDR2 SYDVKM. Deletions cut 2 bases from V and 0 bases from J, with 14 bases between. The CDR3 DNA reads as TGTGCCAGCAGTTTACCGGAGCAGGGATTAGCCAAAAACATTCAGTACTTC. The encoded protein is CASSLPEQGLAKNIQYF. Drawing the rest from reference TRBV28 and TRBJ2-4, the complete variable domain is DVKVTQSSRYLVKRTGEKVFLECVQDMDHENMFWYRQDPGLGLRLIYFSYDVKMKEKGDIPEGYSVSREKKERFSLILESASTNQTSMYLCASSLPEQGLAKNIQYFGAGTRLSVL.

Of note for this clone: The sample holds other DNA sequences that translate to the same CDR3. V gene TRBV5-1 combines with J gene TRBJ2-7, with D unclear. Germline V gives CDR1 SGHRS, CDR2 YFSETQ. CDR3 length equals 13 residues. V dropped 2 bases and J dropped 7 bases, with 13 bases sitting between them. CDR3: CASSFDRVYEQYF. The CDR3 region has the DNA TGCGCCAGCAGCTTTGACCGGGTCTATGAGCAGTACTTC.

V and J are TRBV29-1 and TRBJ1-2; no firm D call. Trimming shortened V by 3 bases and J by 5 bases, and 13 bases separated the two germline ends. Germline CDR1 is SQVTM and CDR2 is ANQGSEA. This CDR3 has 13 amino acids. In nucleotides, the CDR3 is TGCAGCGTTGATGATGCGGGATTGTATGGCTACACCTTC. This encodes CSVDDAGLYGYTF.

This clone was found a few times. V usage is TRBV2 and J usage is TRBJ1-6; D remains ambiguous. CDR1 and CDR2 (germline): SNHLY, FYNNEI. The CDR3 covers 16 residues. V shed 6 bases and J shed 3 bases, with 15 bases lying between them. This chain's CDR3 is CASRTSGLFYNSPLHF. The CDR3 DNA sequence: TGTGCCAGCAGGACTTCCGGACTGTTCTATAATTCACCCCTCCACTTT.

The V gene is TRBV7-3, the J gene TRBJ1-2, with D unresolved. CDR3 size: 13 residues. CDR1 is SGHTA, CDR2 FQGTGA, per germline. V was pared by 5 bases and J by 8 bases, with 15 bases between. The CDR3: CASSRNGEGGYTF. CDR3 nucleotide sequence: TGTGCCAGCAGCCGGAATGGTGAGGGCGGCTACACCTTC. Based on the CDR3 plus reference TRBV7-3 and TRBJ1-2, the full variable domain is GAGVSQTPSNKVTEKGKYVELRCDPISGHTALYWYRQSLGQGPEFLIYFQGTGAADDSGLPNDRFFAVRPEGSVSTLKIQRTERGDSAVYLCASSRNGEGGYTFGSGTRLTVV.

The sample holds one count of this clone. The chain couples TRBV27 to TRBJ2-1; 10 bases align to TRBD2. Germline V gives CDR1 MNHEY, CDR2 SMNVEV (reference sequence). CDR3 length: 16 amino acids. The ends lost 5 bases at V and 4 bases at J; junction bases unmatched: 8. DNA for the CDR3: TGTGCCAGCAGTACCTTGACTAGCGGGTTTTACAATGAGCAGTTCTTC. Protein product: CASSTLTSGFYNEQFF.

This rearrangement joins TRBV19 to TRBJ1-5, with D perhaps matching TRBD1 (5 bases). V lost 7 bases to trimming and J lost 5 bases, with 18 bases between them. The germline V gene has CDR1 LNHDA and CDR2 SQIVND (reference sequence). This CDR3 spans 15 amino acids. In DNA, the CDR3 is TGTGCCAGTACCAAAGGGGTGTTCGGGCATCAGCCCCAGCATTTT. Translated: CASTKGVFGHQPQHF.

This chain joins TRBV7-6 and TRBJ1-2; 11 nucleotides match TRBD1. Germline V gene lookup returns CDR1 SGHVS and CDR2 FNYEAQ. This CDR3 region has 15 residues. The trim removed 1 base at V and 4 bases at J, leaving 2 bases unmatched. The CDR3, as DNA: TGTGCCAGCAGCTTAGGGACAGGGGGCGCCTATGGCTACACCTTC. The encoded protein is CASSLGTGGAYGYTF.

CDR3 residues: CASSPKSAGFETQYF. The CDR3 region has the DNA TGTGCCAGCAGCCCCAAGTCGGCAGGGTTTGAGACCCAGTACTTC. The chain recombines TRBV7-3 with TRBJ2-5, with TRBD1 as a possible D gene (5 bases). Germline-derived CDR1 and CDR2 are SGHTA and FQGTGA. This CDR3 region has 15 residues. Trimming left V 5 bases short and J 5 bases short, with 18 bases between.

The CDR3 here is CASSKQYRGETQYF. CDR3 DNA sequence: TGCGCCAGCAGCAAACAATACAGGGGAGAGACCCAGTACTTC. The rearrangement joins TRBV4-3 to TRBJ2-5; TRBD1 agrees at 7 bases. Germline values: CDR1 LGHNA, CDR2 YSLEER. Trimming took 5 bases from V and 4 from J; bases not matched to a gene: 7. This CDR3 spans 14 amino acids.

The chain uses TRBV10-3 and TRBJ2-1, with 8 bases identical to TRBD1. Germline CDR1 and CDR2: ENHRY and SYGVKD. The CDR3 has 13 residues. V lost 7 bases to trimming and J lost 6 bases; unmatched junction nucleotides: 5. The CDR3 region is CAITGGYVNEQFF. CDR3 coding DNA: TGTGCCATCACAGGGGGCTACGTCAATGAGCAGTTCTTC.

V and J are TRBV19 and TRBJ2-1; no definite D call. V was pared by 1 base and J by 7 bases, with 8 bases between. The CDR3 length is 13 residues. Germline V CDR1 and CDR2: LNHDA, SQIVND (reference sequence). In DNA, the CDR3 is TGTGCCAGTAGTATAGTTTTCGAGAATGAGCAGTTCTTC. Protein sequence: CASSIVFENEQFF.

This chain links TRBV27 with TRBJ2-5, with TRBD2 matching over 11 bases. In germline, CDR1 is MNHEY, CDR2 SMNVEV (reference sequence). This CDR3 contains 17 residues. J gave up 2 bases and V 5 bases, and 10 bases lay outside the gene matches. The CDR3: CASSPGLTSGNQETQYF. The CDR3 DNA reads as TGTGCCAGCAGTCCGGGCTTGACTAGCGGGAATCAAGAGACCCAGTACTTC.